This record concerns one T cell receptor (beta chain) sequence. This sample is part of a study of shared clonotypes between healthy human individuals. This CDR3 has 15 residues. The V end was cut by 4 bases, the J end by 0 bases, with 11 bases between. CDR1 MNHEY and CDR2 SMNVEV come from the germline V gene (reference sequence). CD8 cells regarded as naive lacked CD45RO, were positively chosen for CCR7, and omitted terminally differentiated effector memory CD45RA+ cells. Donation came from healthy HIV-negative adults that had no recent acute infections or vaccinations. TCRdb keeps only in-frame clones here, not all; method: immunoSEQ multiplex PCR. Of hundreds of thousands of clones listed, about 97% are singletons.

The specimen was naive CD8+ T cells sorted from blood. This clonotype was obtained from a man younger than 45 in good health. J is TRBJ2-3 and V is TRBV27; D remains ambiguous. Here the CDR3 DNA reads TGTGCCAGCAGTTGTGTAGTCGGGAGCACAGATACGCAGTATTTT. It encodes CASSCVVGSTDTQYF.